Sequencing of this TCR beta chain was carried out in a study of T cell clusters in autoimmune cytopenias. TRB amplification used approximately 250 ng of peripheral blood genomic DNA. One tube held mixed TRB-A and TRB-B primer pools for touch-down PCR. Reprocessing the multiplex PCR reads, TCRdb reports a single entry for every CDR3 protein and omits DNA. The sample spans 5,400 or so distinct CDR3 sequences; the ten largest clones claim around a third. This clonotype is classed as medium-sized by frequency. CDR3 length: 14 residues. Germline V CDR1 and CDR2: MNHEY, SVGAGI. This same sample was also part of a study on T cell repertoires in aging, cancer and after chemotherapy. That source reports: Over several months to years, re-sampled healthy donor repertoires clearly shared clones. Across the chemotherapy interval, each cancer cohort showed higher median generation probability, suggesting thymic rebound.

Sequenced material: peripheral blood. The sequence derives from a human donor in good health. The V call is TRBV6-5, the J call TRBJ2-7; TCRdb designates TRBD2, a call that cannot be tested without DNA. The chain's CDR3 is CASSYSGLAYEQYF.